This T cell receptor (beta chain) was observed in a study of T cells in Graves' hyperthyroidism and ophthalmopathy. Authors of the study amplified TCR beta CDR3 regions from RNA transcripts. In the first-round RT-PCR of the TCR CDR3, the HTBI primer set was used. MiXCR, run by TCRdb on the multiplex PCR reads, gives a single entry per CDR3 protein. This repertoire shows fewer than 500,000 distinct CDR3 sequences, 13% found once; its top ten account for around 21%. Approximately 9.3 ml of fresh peripheral blood supplied the PBMCs. This CDR3 has 16 residues. From germline, CDR1 is SGHAT and CDR2 FQNNGV. Unmatched junction bases numbered 9, after V lost 3 bases and J lost 6 bases. This clonotype occurred many times.

The chain employs TRBV11-2 and TRBJ2-5; 11 bases fit TRBD2. The clonotype comes from a man in his thirties or forties with Graves' hyperthyroidism that later progressed to Graves' ophthalmopathy. The sequencing sample was made of blood. This CDR3 is CASSFHTSGSIKTQYF. CDR3 nucleotide sequence: TGTGCCAGCAGCTTTCATACTAGCGGGAGTATCAAGACCCAGTACTTC. Full variable domain (rest looked up from reference TRBV11-2 and TRBJ2-5): EAGVAQSPRYKIIEKRQSVAFWCNPISGHATLYWYQQILGQGPKLLIQFQNNGVVDDSQLPKDRFSAERLKGVDSTLKIQPAKLEDSAVYLCASSFHTSGSIKTQYFGPGTRLLVL.